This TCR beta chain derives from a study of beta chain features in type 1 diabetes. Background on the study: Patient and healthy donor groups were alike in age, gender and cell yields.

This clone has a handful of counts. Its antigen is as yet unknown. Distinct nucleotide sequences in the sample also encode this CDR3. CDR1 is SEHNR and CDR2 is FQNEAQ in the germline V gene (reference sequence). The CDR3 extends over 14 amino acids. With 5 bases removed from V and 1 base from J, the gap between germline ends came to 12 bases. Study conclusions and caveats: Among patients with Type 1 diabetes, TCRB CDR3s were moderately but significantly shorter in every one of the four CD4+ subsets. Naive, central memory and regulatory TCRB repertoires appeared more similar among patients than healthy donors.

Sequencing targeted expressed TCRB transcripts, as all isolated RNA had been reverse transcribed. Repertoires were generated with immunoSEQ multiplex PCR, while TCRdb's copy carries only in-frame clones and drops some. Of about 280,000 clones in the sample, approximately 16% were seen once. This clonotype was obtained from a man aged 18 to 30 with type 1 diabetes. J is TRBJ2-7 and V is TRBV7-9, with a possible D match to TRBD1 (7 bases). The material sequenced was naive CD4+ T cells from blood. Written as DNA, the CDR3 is TGTGCCAGCAGCCCGCGGGACAGTTCCTACGAGCAGTACTTC. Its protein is CASSPRDSSYEQYF.